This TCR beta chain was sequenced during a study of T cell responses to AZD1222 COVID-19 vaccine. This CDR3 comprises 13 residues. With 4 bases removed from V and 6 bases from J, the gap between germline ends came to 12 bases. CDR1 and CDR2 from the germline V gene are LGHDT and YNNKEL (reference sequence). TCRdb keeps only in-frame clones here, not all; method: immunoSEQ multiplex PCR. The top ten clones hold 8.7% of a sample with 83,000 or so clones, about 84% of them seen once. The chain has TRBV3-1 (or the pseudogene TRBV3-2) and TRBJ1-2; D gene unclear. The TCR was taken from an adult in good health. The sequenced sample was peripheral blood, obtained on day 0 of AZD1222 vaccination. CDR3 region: CASSRRDPDGYTF. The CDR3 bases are TGTGCCAGCAGCCGCCGGGATCCCGATGGCTACACCTTC.